This record looks at one T cell receptor beta chain sequence and its context. The target antigen is unknown. A much larger clone lies one base from this, so it may be a read error. All donors were healthy Caucasians. This specimen comes from a study of identical twins. General observations from the study: Cord blood's abundant beta clonotypes had fewer insertions, unlike memory repertoires. A cross-sectional statistical analysis, not follow-up of the same donors, supported the conclusions.

This CDR3 region has 12 residues. The V and J ends lost 2 bases and 6 bases respectively, with 7 bases between them. Using its own MiXCR run on the 5' RACE reads, TCRdb lists one record per CDR3 protein. This sample has about 810,000 distinct CDR3 sequences, with about 12% found just once. These data also formed part of another study, on yellow fever vaccine responses in identical twins.

The sequenced sample consisted of PBMCs. This TCR derives from a woman aged 18-29 years in good health. V usage is TRBV12-3 or TRBV12-4 and J usage is TRBJ1-1; no firm D call. This CDR3 reads CASSLSGAEAFF. CDR3 nucleotide sequence: TGTGCCAGCAGTTTATCCGGGGCTGAAGCTTTCTTT.